The 16 T cell receptor beta chains presented below share a single source sample, sequenced in a study of blood T cell repertoires in COVID-19. Profiled with immunoSEQ multiplex PCR; TCRdb holds only in-frame clones, not every one. The table lists 350,000 to 400,000 clones, around 89% of them singletons. Sequences were obtained from peripheral blood. These receptor sequences come from a woman aged 25 to 39 with COVID-19, enrolled during active disease.

The J gene is TRBJ2-1, the V gene TRBV28; D is perhaps TRBD2 (5 bases). Germline values: CDR1 MDHEN, CDR2 SYDVKM. This CDR3 is 15 amino acids long. Trimming cost V 3 bases and J 12 bases, with 21 bases left between them. In nucleotides, the CDR3 is TGTGCCAGCAGTTTTTCCTTCGAAGGAGGAGTGTGGCAGTTCTTC. Protein sequence: CASSFSFEGGVWQFF.

This chain joins TRBV6-5 and TRBJ1-1; D is perhaps TRBD1 (6 bases). Germline V CDR1 and CDR2: MNHEY, SVGAGI. The CDR3 is made up of 15 amino acids. V lost 6 bases, J lost 0 bases, and 14 bases lay in between. In nucleotides, the CDR3 is TGTGCCAGCAGCACGGAAGGACAGCTGAACACTGAAGCTTTCTTT. This encodes CASSTEGQLNTEAFF.

The chain uses TRBV12-3 or TRBV12-4 and TRBJ2-5, with D possibly TRBD1 on 6 matching bases. The CDR3 contains 12 residues. Trimming pared 5 bases from V and 5 bases from J, leaving 9 bases between. CDR3 amino acids: CASSPQGETQYF. DNA of the CDR3: TGTGCCAGCAGTCCACAGGGTGAGACCCAGTACTTC.

The chain uses TRBV6-2 or TRBV6-3 and TRBJ2-7; 8 positions agree with TRBD2. V dropped 2 bases and J dropped 0; count of bases not matched to a gene: 3. The CDR3 contains 15 residues. Germline CDR1 is MNHEY and CDR2 is SVGEGT. CDR3 sequence reads: CASSYPTSGSYEQYV. Here the CDR3 DNA reads TGTGCCAGCAGTTACCCAACTAGCGGCTCCTACGAGCAGTACGTC.

This clone was recorded a few times. V usage is TRBV3-1 (or the pseudogene TRBV3-2) and J usage is TRBJ1-1, with D unresolved. CDR1 and CDR2 (germline): LGHDT, YNNKEL (reference sequence). V lost 0 bases to trimming and J lost 5 bases, with 7 bases between them. This CDR3 contains 13 residues. The CDR3 region has the DNA TGTGCCAGCAGCCAAGAGCGGAGGACTGAAGCTTTCTTT. Its protein product is CASSQERRTEAFF.

The chain joins TRBV24-1 to TRBJ2-3, with 8 bases lining up with TRBD1. V shed 5 bases, J shed 4 bases, and the junction held 7 bases outside the gene matches. The CDR3 contains 15 residues. Germline V gene lookup returns CDR1 KGHDR and CDR2 SFDVKD. The CDR3 is CATSALDREADTQYF. The CDR3 DNA follows: TGTGCCACCAGTGCTCTGGACAGGGAGGCAGATACGCAGTATTTT.

The chain uses TRBV27 and TRBJ1-1, with 11 positions matching TRBD1. Trimming removed 8 bases from V and 0 bases from J; junction bases left unmatched: 11. Per germline, CDR1 MNHEY and CDR2 SMNVEV (reference sequence). The CDR3 consists of 17 residues. CDR3 coding DNA: TGTGCCAGCTCTTACGGACAGGGGGCTCTCATGAACACTGAAGCTTTCTTT. Its translation: CASSYGQGALMNTEAFF.

The chain recombines TRBV6-5 with TRBJ1-2, with 9 bases identical to TRBD1. V was clipped by 6 bases and J by 4 bases; unmatched bases: 6. Germline CDR1 is MNHEY and CDR2 is SVGAGI. The CDR3 runs 14 residues. The CDR3 sequence is CASSAGQGTYGYTF. DNA for the CDR3: TGTGCCAGCAGCGCGGGACAGGGAACCTATGGCTACACCTTC.

The chain couples TRBV28 to TRBJ2-1, with 7 bases matching TRBD2. From germline, CDR1 is MDHEN and CDR2 SYDVKM. The V segment lost 5 bases and the J segment 6 bases; nucleotides outside the gene matches: 10. There are 15 residues in the CDR3. CDR3 in DNA: TGTGCCAGCAGTACCCCCGAGGGCGGGGGCAATGAGCAGTTCTTC. This sequence encodes CASSTPEGGGNEQFF.

The genes are TRBV10-3 and TRBJ2-7; TRBD1 matches at 8 bases. With V trimmed by 4 bases and J by 2 bases, 7 bases remained unmatched. Looked up from germline, CDR1 is ENHRY and CDR2 is SYGVKD. This CDR3 has 15 amino acids. CDR3 amino acids: CAISATGTGAYEQYF. The DNA for the CDR3 is TGTGCCATCAGTGCAACCGGGACAGGAGCCTACGAGCAGTACTTC.

The J gene is TRBJ2-5, the V gene TRBV4-3; 11 bases align to TRBD2. Germline V gene data show CDR1 as LGHNA and CDR2 as YSLEER. The CDR3 runs to 15 residues. V gave up 3 bases and J gave up 4 bases; unmatched junction bases: 4. The CDR3 nucleotides read TGCGCCAGCAGCCAGCTAGCGGGGGGAGGAGAGACCCAGTACTTC. The encoded protein is CASSQLAGGGETQYF.

This chain connects TRBV9 to TRBJ2-5; D is perhaps TRBD1 (6 bases). With 4 bases removed from V and 1 base from J, the gap between germline ends came to 14 bases. Germline V gene lookup returns CDR1 SGDLS and CDR2 YYNGEE. The CDR3 sequence is 15 residues long. The CDR3 nucleotides read TGTGCCAGCAGCCCTCAGGACAGCGGCCAAGAGACCCAGTACTTC. The encoded protein is CASSPQDSGQETQYF.

The chain recombines TRBV6-5 with TRBJ2-1; the D is unclear. Germline CDR1 reads MNHEY; CDR2 reads SVGAGI. Deletions cut 3 bases from V and 6 bases from J, with 15 bases between. The CDR3 extends over 15 amino acids. The chain's CDR3 is CASSYSSPQSNEQFF. The CDR3 region has the DNA TGTGCCAGCAGTTATAGCTCCCCCCAATCCAATGAGCAGTTCTTC.

The V gene is TRBV13, the J gene TRBJ2-1, with 7 bases aligning to TRBD1. The CDR3 has 16 residues. V lost 0 bases, J lost 3 bases, and 5 bases stayed unmatched. Germline V gives CDR1 PRHDT, CDR2 FYEKMQ (reference sequence). The CDR3 reads CASSLGQGLFYNEQFF. CDR3 nucleotide sequence: TGTGCCAGCAGCTTAGGACAGGGGTTGTTCTACAATGAGCAGTTCTTC.

The chain joins TRBV4-1 to TRBJ2-7, with D possibly TRBD2 on 6 matching bases. The CDR3 loop spans 16 amino acids. Trimming cost V 2 bases and J 3 bases, with 17 bases left between them. The V gene's germline CDR1 is MGHRA and CDR2 YSYEKL. CDR3 nucleotides: TGCGCCAGCAGCCAATATAAATCGGAGGGTTACTACGAGCAGTACTTC. Translating it yields CASSQYKSEGYYEQYF.

The chain uses TRBV3-1 (or the pseudogene TRBV3-2) and TRBJ2-1; 9 bases align to TRBD2. Germline V gene lookup returns CDR1 LGHDT and CDR2 YNNKEL (reference sequence). V shed 2 bases, J shed 2 bases, and the junction held 4 bases outside the gene matches. The CDR3 spans 16 residues. CDR3 in amino acids: CASSQTSGRTYNEQFF. The CDR3 DNA is TGTGCCAGCAGCCAAACTAGCGGGCGTACCTACAATGAGCAGTTCTTC.